A single sample gave rise to the 20 T cell receptor beta chains below, sequenced in a study of T cell clusters in autoimmune cytopenias. TRB was amplified from around 0.25 ug of peripheral blood genomic DNA per sample. TRB was amplified by touch-down multiplex PCR, primer pools A and B combined. TCRdb re-called the multiplex PCR reads; every CDR3 protein appears as one record, without DNA. This sample's table reports about a thousand distinct CDR3 sequences. Sequencing was performed on peripheral blood. Every receptor here comes from a human donor with an autoimmune cytopenia or autoimmune hepatitis (not recorded which).

The chain has TRBV20-1 and TRBJ1-6. Germline loops: CDR1 DFQATT, CDR2 SNEGSKA (reference sequence). The CDR3 runs 14 residues. The CDR3 sequence is CSAREAANNSPLHF.

According to its frequency, this clonotype is medium-sized. V and J are TRBV5-1 and TRBJ2-3. Germline CDR1 SGHRS, CDR2 YFSETQ. The CDR3 sequence is 17 residues long. CDR3 sequence: CASSLKEFLITTDTQYF.

This chain joins TRBV20-1 and TRBJ2-7. Per germline, CDR1 DFQATT and CDR2 SNEGSKA (reference sequence). CDR3 size: 13 residues. CDR3: CSARGQKVHEQYF.

This clonotype counts as medium-sized by frequency. J is TRBJ2-1 and V is TRBV12-3 or TRBV12-4. CDR3 size: 14 residues. The CDR3: CASSVHSSYNEQFF.

This clonotype ranks as medium-sized in terms of frequency. The CDR3 region is CASSYDRGRDTQYF. The chain couples TRBV19 to TRBJ2-3; TCRdb selects TRBD1, and the lack of DNA leaves this call unchecked. CDR3 size: 14 residues. The germline CDR1 and CDR2 sequences are LNHDA and SQIVND (reference sequence).

This clonotype is identified as medium-sized from frequency. V gene TRBV12-3 or TRBV12-4 combines with J gene TRBJ2-7; the TCRdb D gene call, TRBD1, has no DNA to confirm it. The CDR3 has 14 amino acids. The CDR3 region is CASSLLGGAYEQYF.

The chain uses TRBV20-1 and TRBJ2-4; there is no DNA to check the TCRdb D call of TRBD2. This CDR3 is 17 amino acids long. Germline V gene data show CDR1 as DFQATT and CDR2 as SNEGSKA (reference sequence). The chain's CDR3 is CSARVESRVGAKNIQYF.

This clonotype counts as medium-sized by frequency. The genes are TRBV5-1 and TRBJ1-1; TCRdb's D gene call, TRBD1, goes unchecked for lack of DNA. Per the germline V gene, CDR1 is SGHRS and CDR2 is YFSETQ. CDR3 length equals 14 residues. CDR3 sequence reads: CASSLNRGNTEAFF.

According to its frequency, this clonotype is large. The chain uses TRBV6-1 and TRBJ2-2; there is no DNA to check the TCRdb D call of TRBD1. Per the germline V gene, CDR1 is MNHNS and CDR2 is SASEGT. The CDR3 loop spans 13 amino acids. CDR3 region: CASSGQGAGELFF.

The chain has TRBV20-1 and TRBJ2-1. This CDR3 spans 16 amino acids. CDR1 DFQATT and CDR2 SNEGSKA come from the germline V gene (reference sequence). CDR3 sequence reads: CSARDDTGISYNEQFF.

This clonotype is classed as medium-sized by frequency. This sequence joins TRBV6-1 and TRBJ1-1; the TCRdb call, TRBD1, lacks DNA for checking. The CDR3 has 14 residues. Per germline, CDR1 MNHNS and CDR2 SASEGT. Here the CDR3 reads CASSEGQGHTEAFF.

This clonotype is medium-sized by frequency. V gene TRBV6-1 combines with J gene TRBJ2-1; the D call from TCRdb, TRBD2, cannot be confirmed without DNA. The CDR3 consists of 15 residues. Germline values: CDR1 MNHNS, CDR2 SASEGT. The CDR3 sequence is CASSEVASHYNEQFF.

Frequency places this clonotype as large. This chain uses TRBV29-1 with TRBJ1-2. Germline V gene sequence: CDR1 SQVTM, CDR2 ANQGSEA. The CDR3 consists of 11 residues. The CDR3 is CSVEINYGYTF.

This chain uses TRBV7-2 with TRBJ2-5; TCRdb's assignment of TRBD2 cannot be checked, as there is no DNA. The CDR3 consists of 14 residues. CDR1 is SGHTA and CDR2 is FQGNSA in the germline V gene. The CDR3 sequence: CASSLQRGGETQYF.

This clonotype counts as medium-sized by frequency. The rearrangement joins TRBV19 to TRBJ1-3; the TCRdb D gene call, TRBD1, has no DNA to confirm it. Germline V gene data show CDR1 as LNHDA and CDR2 as SQIVND (reference sequence). The CDR3 contains 17 residues. The CDR3 loop reads CASSIDRRGPSGNTIYF.

This clonotype is identified as medium-sized from frequency. The chain has TRBV6-5 and TRBJ1-5; without DNA, the TCRdb call of TRBD1 cannot be checked. CDR1 and CDR2 (germline): MNHEY, SVGAGI. The CDR3 totals 16 residues. This CDR3 reads CASRPGTGAPDQPQHF.

This clonotype ranks as medium-sized (0.01 to 0.1%) in terms of frequency. This chain joins TRBV6-5 and TRBJ1-5. The CDR3 has 15 residues. From germline, CDR1 is MNHEY and CDR2 SVGAGI. CDR3 amino acids: CASSYSLDSNQPQHF.

Judged by frequency, this clonotype is large. The chain has TRBV5-5 and TRBJ1-1; the D gene TCRdb calls, TRBD1, cannot be checked with no DNA. CDR3 length equals 15 residues. Germline V gives CDR1 SGHKS, CDR2 YYEKEE (reference sequence). CDR3: CASSSTGGGSTEAFF.

This chain's CDR3 is CAWSASLRNTIYF. The J gene is TRBJ1-3, the V gene TRBV30. This CDR3 comprises 13 residues. Germline-derived CDR1 and CDR2 are GTSNPN and SVGIG (reference sequence).

The J gene is TRBJ1-6, the V gene TRBV2; the TCRdb call, TRBD1, lacks DNA for checking. CDR3 length: 14 residues. Germline CDR1 SNHLY, CDR2 FYNNEI. CDR3 amino acids: CASNPGTSHSPLHF.